The 24 T cell receptor beta chains listed next were all sequenced from one sample in a study of cytomegalovirus exposure and HLA in healthy donors. PCR used 60 Vbeta primers and 13 Jbeta primers. Clones were read by immunoSEQ multiplex PCR, and TCRdb kept only the in-frame ones, dropping some. The data show roughly 140,000 clones, just under 65% seen once. Sequenced sample: PBMCs. Receptors originate from a woman between 55 and 75 years old in good health and CMV-seropositive.

This clone was detected a few times. The chain links TRBV5-4 to TRBJ2-3; 8 bases line up with TRBD1. The junction had 5 bases not matched to a gene; V was cut back by 3 bases and J by 2 bases. The CDR3 covers 15 residues. Germline V gives CDR1 SGHNT, CDR2 YYREEE (reference sequence). The CDR3 here is CASSSGQVHTDTQYF. The CDR3, as DNA: TGTGCCAGCAGCTCGGGACAGGTCCACACAGATACGCAGTATTTT.

This clone has only a few counts. The rearrangement joins TRBV28 to TRBJ2-2; TRBD2 might be the D (6 bases). The CDR3 contains 14 residues. V was clipped by 6 bases and J by 4 bases, with 12 bases between them. From germline, CDR1 is MDHEN and CDR2 SYDVKM. The CDR3 coding sequence is TGTGCCAGCAGGCGGGATTCTGGCACCGGGGAGCTGTTTTTT. This sequence encodes CASRRDSGTGELFF.

The rearrangement joins TRBV5-1 to TRBJ2-7, with D possibly TRBD1 on 6 matching bases. The germline V gene encodes CDR1 SGHRS and CDR2 YFSETQ. CDR3 length: 14 residues. V was clipped by 0 bases and J by 3 bases, with 10 bases between them. This chain's CDR3 is CASSLGTAFYEQYF. CDR3 nucleotides: TGCGCCAGCAGCTTGGGGACAGCTTTCTACGAGCAGTACTTC. Full variable domain (missing parts from reference TRBV5-1 and TRBJ2-7): KAGVTQTPRYLIKTRGQQVTLSCSPISGHRSVSWYQQTPGQGLQFLFEYFSETQRNKGNFPGRFSGRQFSNSRSEMNVSTLELGDSALYLCASSLGTAFYEQYFGPGTRLTVT.

In this sample, this clone turned up once. The chain uses TRBV30 and TRBJ1-1; TRBD1 aligns across 7 bases. The V and J ends lost 5 bases and 1 base, in that order; junction bases with no gene match: 1. The CDR3 has 12 residues. From germline, CDR1 is GTSNPN and CDR2 SVGIG (reference sequence). The CDR3 nucleotides read TGTGCCTGGGACAGGGAGAACACTGAAGCTTTCTTT. Translated: CAWDRENTEAFF. The variable domain in full, completed from reference TRBV30 and TRBJ1-1, reads SQTIHQWPATLVQPVGSPLSLECTVEGTSNPNLYWYRQAAGRGLQLLFYSVGIGQISSEVPQNLSASRPQDRQFILSSKKLLLSDSGFYLCAWDRENTEAFFGQGTRLTVV.

The chain employs TRBV6-1 and TRBJ2-7; 10 bases line up with TRBD1. The V gene's germline CDR1 is MNHNS and CDR2 SASEGT. V lost 4 bases and J lost 3; bases outside the gene matches: 18. CDR3 length: 19 residues. CDR3 bases: TGTGCCAGCAGTGCTACCGGGACAGGGGTCTCTGATTACAGCTACGAGCAGTACTTC. It codes for CASSATGTGVSDYSYEQYF.

V usage is TRBV7-8 and J usage is TRBJ2-7, with D possibly matching TRBD1 (5 bases). V was shortened by 5 bases and J by 6 bases, with 14 bases between the two germline ends. This CDR3 contains 13 residues. Germline V lookup: CDR1 SGHVS, CDR2 FQNEAQ. The CDR3 DNA reads as TGTGCCAGCAGCGCCTCGACAGCAATCGAGCAGTACTTC. Protein sequence: CASSASTAIEQYF.

The chain joins TRBV2 to TRBJ1-1; D may be TRBD1 (5 bases). Trimming took off 7 bases at V and 0 bases at J, with 12 bases between the two ends. CDR3 length: 14 residues. Germline values: CDR1 SNHLY, CDR2 FYNNEI. Written as DNA, the CDR3 is TGTGCCAGCACCCAGGGCCCCGTGAACACTGAAGCTTTCTTT. It specifies CASTQGPVNTEAFF.

The rearrangement joins TRBV28 to TRBJ1-1, with 8 nucleotides matching TRBD1. Germline V gene sequence: CDR1 MDHEN, CDR2 SYDVKM. The CDR3 covers 15 residues. Trimming took 7 bases from V and 0 from J; bases not matched to a gene: 7. CDR3 nucleotide sequence: TGTGCCAGCACGTGGACAGGGAAGTTGAACACTGAAGCTTTCTTT. It specifies CASTWTGKLNTEAFF.

The rearrangement uses TRBV18 and TRBJ1-3; tentatively, D is TRBD1 (6 bases). V was clipped by 6 bases and J by 0 bases, with 12 bases between them. This CDR3 is built from 15 residues. Germline V lookup: CDR1 KGHSH, CDR2 LQKENI. CDR3 DNA sequence: TGTGCCAGCTCCATGAGGACAGACTCTGGAAACACCATATATTTT. This translates into CASSMRTDSGNTIYF. Complete variable domain (other parts from reference TRBV18 and TRBJ1-3): NAGVMQNPRHLVRRRGQEARLRCSPMKGHSHVYWYRQLPEEGLKFMVYLQKENIIDESGMPKERFSAEFPKEGPSILRIQQVVRGDSAAYFCASSMRTDSGNTIYFGEGSWLTVV.

The chain uses TRBV27 and TRBJ2-5, with TRBD1 identical over 7 bases. The CDR3 is 15 residues long. In germline, CDR1 is MNHEY, CDR2 SMNVEV (reference sequence). Trimming removed 5 bases from V and 1 base from J; junction bases left unmatched: 7. The CDR3 loop is CASSPLDRVQETQYF. In DNA form, the CDR3 reads TGTGCCAGCAGTCCACTCGACAGGGTCCAAGAGACCCAGTACTTC.

The V gene is TRBV18, the J gene TRBJ2-2; TRBD1 is a possible D gene (5 bases). V lost 2 bases, J lost 5 bases, and 15 bases lay in between. Germline CDR1 KGHSH, CDR2 LQKENI. This CDR3 is 16 amino acids long. Here the CDR3 reads CASSPSSSGKTGELFF. The CDR3 DNA is TGTGCCAGCTCACCATCGTCTTCAGGGAAGACCGGGGAGCTGTTTTTT.

The chain employs TRBV7-8 and TRBJ2-7; tentatively, D is TRBD2 (6 bases). Trimming removed 5 bases at V and 6 bases at J, with 20 bases between. Germline V CDR1 and CDR2: SGHVS, FQNEAQ. This CDR3 region has 15 residues. CDR3 DNA: TGTGCCAGCAGCCCGCGGGACTCTGCAAGGGGCGAGCAGTACTTC. Amino acid sequence: CASSPRDSARGEQYF.

This clone was recorded a few times. DNA of the CDR3: TGTGCCAGCAGTGGGACACCTTCGGGAGAGACCCAGTACTTC. It yields the protein CASSGTPSGETQYF. The V and J genes are TRBV2 and TRBJ2-5, with TRBD1 as a possible D gene (5 bases). Germline CDR1 is SNHLY and CDR2 is FYNNEI. The CDR3 covers 14 residues. Deletions cut 4 bases from V and 4 bases from J, with 13 bases between.

A single count supports this clone. The chain links TRBV27 to TRBJ2-5; TRBD2 might be the D (6 bases). Germline V CDR1 and CDR2: MNHEY, SMNVEV (reference sequence). CDR3 length equals 13 residues. V was pared by 10 bases and J by 4 bases, with 16 bases between. The CDR3 reads CATQTRRGETQYF. In DNA form, the CDR3 reads TGTGCCACCCAAACCAGGCGGGGAGAGACCCAGTACTTC.

This clone was recorded once. Other DNA variants within this sample encode the same CDR3. This chain uses TRBV5-1 with TRBJ2-2; D not certain. Trimming stripped 0 bases from V and 0 bases from J, with 3 bases between. CDR1 and CDR2 from the germline V gene are SGHRS and YFSETQ. CDR3 length: 14 residues. CDR3 sequence reads: CASSLASNTGELFF. Written as DNA, the CDR3 is TGCGCCAGCAGCTTGGCATCGAACACCGGGGAGCTGTTTTTT.

This clone was found a few times. Other DNA sequences of this sample code for an identical CDR3. The chain is built from TRBV5-6 and TRBJ2-5; D gene unclear. Germline CDR1 is SGHDT and CDR2 is YYEEEE. CDR3 size: 13 residues. The germline V and J ends were trimmed by 0 bases and 5 bases, with 8 bases remaining between them. For the CDR3, the DNA is TGTGCCAGCAGCTTGGAACTAAAGGAGACCCAGTACTTC. It specifies CASSLELKETQYF.

This clone was detected only a few times. The rearrangement joins TRBV19 to TRBJ1-1; maybe TRBD1 (5 bases). CDR1 is LNHDA, CDR2 SQIVND, per germline (reference sequence). There are 12 residues in the CDR3. V was trimmed by 8 bases and J by 3 bases, leaving 10 bases between them. DNA of the CDR3: TGTGCCAGTGGGGCCCGGGACACTGAAGCTTTCTTT. It encodes CASGARDTEAFF.

The rearrangement joins TRBV5-1 to TRBJ2-5; the match to TRBD2 covers 7 bases. Trimming at V came to 6 bases and at J to 3 bases, leaving 5 bases not matched to a gene. This CDR3 has 13 residues. Germline V gene sequence: CDR1 SGHRS, CDR2 YFSETQ. In DNA, the CDR3 is TGCGCCAGCATAGGAGCGGGAAAAGAGACCCAGTACTTC. Encoded protein: CASIGAGKETQYF. Using reference TRBV5-1 and TRBJ2-5 for the parts outside the CDR3, the full variable domain is KAGVTQTPRYLIKTRGQQVTLSCSPISGHRSVSWYQQTPGQGLQFLFEYFSETQRNKGNFPGRFSGRQFSNSRSEMNVSTLELGDSALYLCASIGAGKETQYFGPGTRLLVL.

The V gene is TRBV2, the J gene TRBJ1-2; a weak D match, TRBD1 (6 bases). Germline V gene lookup returns CDR1 SNHLY and CDR2 FYNNEI. This CDR3 contains 12 residues. Trimming took 4 bases from V and 5 from J, leaving 8 bases between them. The CDR3 DNA is TGTGCCAGCAGTGGGCAGGGGTATGGCTACACCTTC. This encodes CASSGQGYGYTF.

The chain combines TRBV9 with TRBJ2-5, with a possible D match to TRBD1 (6 bases). V was cut by 0 bases and J by 3 bases, with 15 bases left in between. CDR1 SGDLS and CDR2 YYNGEE come from the germline V gene. CDR3 length: 16 amino acids. The chain's CDR3 is CASSVGSGQGKETQYF. The CDR3 nucleotides are TGTGCCAGCAGCGTAGGATCGGGTCAGGGGAAAGAGACCCAGTACTTC. Variable domain in full (rest from reference TRBV9 and TRBJ2-5): DSGVTQTPKHLITATGQRVTLRCSPRSGDLSVYWYQQSLDQGLQFLIQYYNGEERAKGNILERFSAQQFPDLHSELNLSSLELGDSALYFCASSVGSGQGKETQYFGPGTRLLVL.

The rearrangement uses TRBV9 and TRBJ2-7, with TRBD2 as a possible D gene (5 bases). The CDR3 has 13 amino acids. V was pared by 3 bases and J by 2 bases, with 9 bases between. Germline V CDR1 and CDR2: SGDLS, YYNGEE. CDR3 sequence: CASSEDGAYEQYF. Written as DNA, the CDR3 is TGTGCCAGCAGCGAGGACGGGGCCTACGAGCAGTACTTC.

The gene calls are TRBV4-1 and TRBJ2-4; no firm D call. CDR3 length equals 17 residues. V was pared by 3 bases and J by 0 bases, with 15 bases between. Germline V gives CDR1 MGHRA, CDR2 YSYEKL. DNA of the CDR3: TGCGCCAGCAGCCATGGTTCAGTCAATCTAGCCAAAAACATTCAGTACTTC. Its translation is CASSHGSVNLAKNIQYF.

CDR3 nucleotide sequence: TGTGCCAGTAGTGAGCGAATGGAGACCCAGTACTTC. Its translation: CASSERMETQYF. The rearrangement links TRBV19 to TRBJ2-5; D not resolved. Germline-derived CDR1 and CDR2 are LNHDA and SQIVND (reference sequence). The V gene lost 5 bases and the J gene lost 5 bases, with 9 bases spanning the gap. The CDR3 totals 12 residues.

This chain links TRBV7-2 with TRBJ2-1; 14 nucleotides match TRBD2. The trim removed 4 bases at V and 15 bases at J, leaving 11 bases unmatched. The CDR3 contains 15 residues. Germline-derived CDR1 and CDR2 are SGHTA and FQGNSA. This chain's CDR3 is CASSSRTSGRRVPFF. DNA for the CDR3: TGTGCCAGCAGCTCCCGGACTAGCGGGAGGCGAGTGCCGTTCTTC. Full variable domain (missing parts from reference TRBV7-2 and TRBJ2-1): GAGVSQSPSNKVTEKGKDVELRCDPISGHTALYWYRQSLGQGLEFLIYFQGNSAPDKSGLPSDRFSAERTGGSVSTLTIQRTQQEDSAVYLCASSSRTSGRRVPFFGPGTRLTVL.